What follows are 26 T cell receptor beta chains derived from one specimen sequenced in a study of Graves' ophthalmopathy and Graves' hyperthyroidism (dated by TCRdb to 2016 to 2019). TCRdb lists the instrument as Illumina HiSeq 2000. TCR beta CDR3 regions were amplified from RNA transcripts for repertoire sequencing. HTBI primers and the Qiagen OneStep RT-PCR kit were used in a first-round RT-PCR, which was followed by a second-round multiplex PCR, size selection and purification. In TCRdb, the public reads were trimmed at Q25 with fastp and aligned with MiXCR, with productive beta chains retained. Duplicate CDR3 protein sequences are folded into a single record with the most common DNA and genes. This sample has some 350,000 distinct CDR3 sequences in its table, and 17% of those were observed once. The top ten clonotypes cover 2.4% of the sample. Sequenced: peripheral blood. These TCRs come from an adult woman with stable Graves' hyperthyroidism.

This clonotype was seen only a few times. The chain links TRBV5-1 to TRBJ2-7; perhaps TRBD1 as D (6 bases). The CDR3 spans 14 residues. Trimming pared 0 bases from V and 6 bases from J, leaving 13 bases between. In germline, CDR1 is SGHRS, CDR2 YFSETQ. The CDR3 protein is CASSLGGRGGEQYF. The CDR3 DNA reads as TGCGCCAGCAGCTTGGGGGGCAGGGGCGGCGAGCAGTACTTC.

The chain employs TRBV9 and TRBJ1-6; the match to TRBD1 covers 11 bases. The germline gives CDR1 SGDLS, CDR2 YYNGEE. The CDR3 spans 16 residues. V was pared by 0 bases and J by 10 bases, with 6 bases of the junction left unmatched. The CDR3 DNA follows: TGTGCCAGCAGCGTAGCAAGGACAGGGGGCAGCTCACCCCTCCACTTT. This translates into CASSVARTGGSSPLHF.

This clonotype was seen ten or more times. The rearrangement links TRBV6-5 to TRBJ1-5, with a possible D match to TRBD1 (6 bases). Germline CDR1 and CDR2: MNHEY and SVGAGI. The V gene lost 1 base and the J gene lost 2 bases, with 9 bases spanning the gap. CDR3 length: 15 residues. The DNA for the CDR3 is TGTGCCAGCAGTTACTACAGGGATGGCAATCAGCCCCAGCATTTT. Its protein is CASSYYRDGNQPQHF.

This chain connects TRBV12-3 or TRBV12-4 to TRBJ1-1, with 9 bases aligning to TRBD1. After removal of 5 bases from V and 3 bases from J, the junction contained 13 bases not matched to a gene. The CDR3 has 17 amino acids. CDR3 DNA: TGTGCCAGCAGTGCACCGCCGGACAGGGGCCGGTACACTGAAGCTTTCTTT. Encoded protein: CASSAPPDRGRYTEAFF.

This clonotype was picked up many times. The J gene is TRBJ2-2, the V gene TRBV7-3; D is uncertain. The CDR3 loop spans 17 amino acids. Trimming took 1 base from V and 0 from J, leaving 12 bases between them. Germline V gives CDR1 SGHTA, CDR2 FQGTGA. CDR3 bases: TGTGCCAGCAGCTTAAAGGGCGGCCTATCGAACACCGGGGAGCTGTTTTTT. Its protein is CASSLKGGLSNTGELFF.

J is TRBJ2-7 and V is TRBV3-1, with TRBD2 identical over 11 bases. Germline CDR1 LGHDT, CDR2 YNNKEL (reference sequence). V shed 6 bases and J 5 bases; nucleotides not matched to a gene: 15. CDR3 length: 17 amino acids. CDR3 nucleotides: TGTGCCAGCAGTAAAAGGGGACTAGCGGTCCATGGAGACGAGCAGTACTTC. This translates into CASSKRGLAVHGDEQYF.

This clonotype was seen many times. The chain uses TRBV5-1 and TRBJ2-6; no reliable D call. The CDR3 has 15 amino acids. V lost 4 bases and J 1 base, leaving 9 bases between the germline ends. Germline loops: CDR1 SGHRS, CDR2 YFSETQ. The CDR3 DNA sequence: TGCGCCAGCAGCAGAGCAGGTTCTGGGGCCAACGTCCTGACTTTC. Encoded protein: CASSRAGSGANVLTF.

J is TRBJ2-7 and V is TRBV3-1; possibly TRBD2 for D (6 bases). The V end was cut by 4 bases, the J end by 2 bases, with 15 bases between. Germline values: CDR1 LGHDT, CDR2 YNNKEL (reference sequence). The CDR3 totals 15 residues. CDR3 protein: CASSPMGTPPYEQYF. CDR3 in DNA: TGTGCCAGCAGCCCGATGGGGACTCCCCCCTACGAGCAGTACTTC.

A note on this clonotype: Compared with germline, one end of the junction differs, possibly owing to a read error. V gene TRBV2 combines with J gene TRBJ2-1; 14 bases agree with TRBD2. CDR1 is SNHLY, CDR2 FYNNEI, per germline. CDR3 length equals 21 residues. CDR3 nucleotide sequence: TGTGCCAGCAATCTGGGGGACAGGGGACTAGCGGGAGCCCGCTCCTACAATGAGAAGTTCTTC. Its protein product is CASNLGDRGLAGARSYNEKFF.

On this clonotype itself: With a much larger clone just one base away, this may be a read error. This chain links TRBV3-1 with TRBJ1-6; D not resolved. This CDR3 is built from 14 residues. Germline V gene data show CDR1 as LGHDT and CDR2 as YNNKEL (reference sequence). Here the CDR3 DNA reads TGTGCCAGCAGCCAAAGCCACAGAGATTCACACCTCCACTTT. Amino acids: CASSQSHRDSHLHF.

There are many counts of this clonotype. The V call is TRBV7-8, the J call TRBJ1-6; 7 nucleotides agree with TRBD1. V shed 1 base, J shed 7 bases, and the junction held 7 bases outside the gene matches. Germline-derived CDR1 and CDR2 are SGHVS and FQNEAQ. The CDR3 is 16 amino acids. CDR3 DNA sequence: TGTGCCAGCAGCTTAGTTGGCGACAGGGAGAATTCACCCCTCCACTTT. As protein: CASSLVGDRENSPLHF. The whole variable domain, filled in from reference TRBV7-8 and TRBJ1-6, reads GAGVSQSPRYKVAKRGQDVALRCDPISGHVSLFWYQQALGQGPEFLTYFQNEAQLDKSGLPSDRFFAERPEGSVSTLKIQRTQQEDSAVYLCASSLVGDRENSPLHFGNGTRLTVT.

Many counts were recorded for this clonotype. This chain connects TRBV6-1 to TRBJ2-7, with a weak D call TRBD1 (6 bases). Germline assignment: CDR1 MNHNS and CDR2 SASEGT. V lost 6 bases, J lost 4 bases, and 16 bases lay in between. The CDR3 has 14 amino acids. The CDR3 spells CASRARGTSYEQYF. In DNA, the CDR3 is TGTGCCAGCAGGGCCAGAGGGACATCGTACGAGCAGTACTTC.

This clonotype has a count of ten or more. This chain uses TRBV7-2 with TRBJ1-1, with TRBD1 identical over 7 bases. V dropped 5 bases and J dropped 4; count of bases not matched to a gene: 13. The CDR3 loop spans 16 amino acids. Germline CDR1 SGHTA, CDR2 FQGNSA. The CDR3, as DNA: TGTGCCAGCAGCCCCATCACAGGGGAATCGGCCACTGAAGCTTTCTTT. Its translation: CASSPITGESATEAFF. Full variable domain (missing parts from reference TRBV7-2 and TRBJ1-1): GAGVSQSPSNKVTEKGKDVELRCDPISGHTALYWYRQSLGQGLEFLIYFQGNSAPDKSGLPSDRFSAERTGGSVSTLTIQRTQQEDSAVYLCASSPITGESATEAFFGQGTRLTVV.

This clonotype was seen ten or more times. The V call is TRBV28, the J call TRBJ2-7; D is perhaps TRBD1 or TRBD2 (5 bases each). The germline V gene encodes CDR1 MDHEN and CDR2 SYDVKM. The CDR3 is 14 amino acids. V lost 5 bases to trimming and J lost 2 bases, with 13 bases between them. CDR3 sequence (DNA): TGTGCCAGCAGTGGCCGGGACCCCACCTACGAGCAGTACTTC. Protein product: CASSGRDPTYEQYF.

This chain joins TRBV7-2 and TRBJ2-5; tentatively, D is TRBD2 (6 bases). The CDR3 has 15 residues. Germline lookup yields CDR1 SGHTA and CDR2 FQGNSA. Trimming took 3 bases from V and 4 from J, leaving 15 bases between them. The CDR3 region is CASSFNPGLGETQYF. CDR3 in DNA: TGTGCCAGCAGCTTCAACCCGGGACTTGGAGAGACCCAGTACTTC. The whole variable domain, remainder taken from reference TRBV7-2 and TRBJ2-5, is GAGVSQSPSNKVTEKGKDVELRCDPISGHTALYWYRQSLGQGLEFLIYFQGNSAPDKSGLPSDRFSAERTGGSVSTLTIQRTQQEDSAVYLCASSFNPGLGETQYFGPGTRLLVL.

This clonotype was observed many times. The J gene is TRBJ2-7, the V gene TRBV18; D gene ambiguous. The CDR3 is made up of 15 amino acids. In germline, CDR1 is KGHSH, CDR2 LQKENI. V lost 3 bases, J lost 2 bases, and 14 bases lay in between. The CDR3, as DNA: TGTGCCAGCTCACCCTACGGTGAGCCCACCTACGAGCAGTACTTC. Protein: CASSPYGEPTYEQYF.

This clonotype was recorded a few times. The chain joins TRBV5-1 to TRBJ2-5; no clear D. CDR3 length: 15 amino acids. V lost 0 bases and J 1 base, leaving 10 bases between the germline ends. Germline lookup yields CDR1 SGHRS and CDR2 YFSETQ. The CDR3: CASSLGSGIQETQYF. For the CDR3, the DNA is TGCGCCAGCAGCTTGGGGAGTGGGATCCAAGAGACCCAGTACTTC.

This clonotype came up a few times. This chain connects TRBV6-1 to TRBJ1-1; D is uncertain. Deletions cut 6 bases from V and 0 bases from J, with 8 bases between. This CDR3 spans 13 amino acids. Germline CDR1 reads MNHNS; CDR2 reads SASEGT. CDR3 in DNA: TGTGCCAGCAGGCCTACTATGAACACTGAAGCTTTCTTT. Protein: CASRPTMNTEAFF.

The chain is built from TRBV15 and TRBJ1-5; 7 nucleotides line up with TRBD1. Trimming at V came to 4 bases and at J to 1 base, leaving 1 base not matched to a gene. The germline V gene encodes CDR1 LNHNV and CDR2 YYDKDF (reference sequence). The CDR3 sequence is 14 residues long. The CDR3 is CATSKTGSNQPQHF. The CDR3 coding sequence is TGTGCCACCAGCAAGACAGGGAGCAATCAGCCCCAGCATTTT.

This clonotype was detected ten times or more. V usage is TRBV12-3 or TRBV12-4 and J usage is TRBJ2-7; D unresolved. V was trimmed by 2 bases and J by 3 bases, leaving 8 bases between them. This CDR3 spans 13 amino acids. CDR3 residues: CASSLNTDYEQYF. The DNA for the CDR3 is TGTGCCAGCAGTTTAAACACGGACTACGAGCAGTACTTC.

This clonotype was recorded many times. The chain uses TRBV7-2 and TRBJ2-2; D is unclear. This CDR3 is built from 16 residues. The germline V gene encodes CDR1 SGHTA and CDR2 FQGNSA. The V end was cut by 0 bases, the J end by 3 bases, with 11 bases between. The CDR3 sequence is CASSLAAQQHTGELFF. CDR3 DNA sequence: TGTGCCAGCAGCTTAGCGGCCCAACAACACACCGGGGAGCTGTTTTTT.

In this sample, this clonotype turned up many times. The chain links TRBV20-1 to TRBJ2-5, with 11 bases that match TRBD2. The junction had 9 bases not matched to a gene; V was cut back by 6 bases and J by 0 bases. CDR1 and CDR2 from the germline V gene are DFQATT and SNEGSKA (reference sequence). CDR3 length: 16 residues. Here the CDR3 DNA reads TGCAGTGCACCAGCCGTGGGACTAGCGGACCAAGAGACCCAGTACTTC. Translating gives CSAPAVGLADQETQYF.

There are many counts of this clonotype. The V gene is TRBV28, the J gene TRBJ1-1; 8 positions agree with TRBD1. After removal of 6 bases from V and 1 base from J, the junction contained 7 bases not matched to a gene. The CDR3 consists of 15 residues. In germline, CDR1 is MDHEN, CDR2 SYDVKM. CDR3 sequence reads: CASRWSRGPNTEAFF. The DNA of the CDR3 is TGTGCCAGCAGATGGAGCAGGGGGCCGAACACTGAAGCTTTCTTT.

This clonotype has at least ten counts. The rearrangement joins TRBV7-8 to TRBJ1-2; tentatively, D is TRBD1 (5 bases). V was trimmed by 1 base and J by 4 bases, leaving 13 bases between them. The V gene's germline CDR1 is SGHVS and CDR2 FQNEAQ. The CDR3 sequence is 15 residues long. CDR3 nucleotides: TGTGCCAGCAGCTTAGGGGGAAGCGGGGGCTATGGCTACACCTTC. Its protein is CASSLGGSGGYGYTF.

There are many counts of this clonotype. The V gene is TRBV29-1, the J gene TRBJ2-7, with TRBD2 as a possible D gene (5 bases). Trimming removed 1 base from V and 2 bases from J, with 15 bases in between. Germline V lookup: CDR1 SQVTM, CDR2 ANQGSEA. The CDR3 extends over 15 amino acids. In DNA form, the CDR3 reads TGCAGCGTTGAAGGATGGGGAGCTGGACCCTACGAGCAGTACTTC. It encodes CSVEGWGAGPYEQYF.

Ten or more counts support this clonotype. V usage is TRBV20-1 and J usage is TRBJ2-7; D might be TRBD2 (6 bases). In germline, CDR1 is DFQATT, CDR2 SNEGSKA (reference sequence). V gave up 3 bases and J gave up 6 bases, with 6 bases separating them. This CDR3 spans 10 amino acids. CDR3 DNA: TGCAGTGCTAGGACTAGCGAGCAGTACTTC. This sequence encodes CSARTSEQYF.